This TCR beta chain was sequenced for a study of blood T cell repertoires in COVID-19. Study-level information: Samples of COVID-19 (acute and convalescent) were obtained from the United States, Italy and Spain. Sources were T cells, B-cell-depleted T cells, or PBMCs; the material itself was cDNA or gDNA.

This CDR3 is 14 amino acids long. Trimming cost V 3 bases and J 2 bases; bases outside gene matches: 4. Germline V CDR1 and CDR2: SNHLY, FYNNEI. Per the authors' pipeline: Cell counts per sample came from amplifying reference gene primers. Assay used: immunoSEQ multiplex PCR; TCRdb lists only in-frame clones, some missing. That table supplies the V and J calls and clone size; D and trimming were determined from the DNA. The sample includes approximately 230,000 clones, about nine tenths of them seen just once. The sequenced material came from peripheral blood. V and J are TRBV2 and TRBJ2-7; 7 bases line up with TRBD1. This clonotype was sampled from a man aged 25-40 years who had recovered from COVID-19. DNA for the CDR3: TGTGCCAGCAGTGAGGGGGACAGAGCCTACGAGCAGTACTTC. Translation: CASSEGDRAYEQYF.